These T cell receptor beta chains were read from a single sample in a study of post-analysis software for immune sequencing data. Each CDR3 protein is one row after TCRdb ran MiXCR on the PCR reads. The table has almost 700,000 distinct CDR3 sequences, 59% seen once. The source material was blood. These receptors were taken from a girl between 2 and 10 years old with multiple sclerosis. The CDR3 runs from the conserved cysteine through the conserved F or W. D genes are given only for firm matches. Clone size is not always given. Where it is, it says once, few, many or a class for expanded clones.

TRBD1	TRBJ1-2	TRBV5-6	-	TGTGCCAGCAGCCCAACGAGGGGGCGCGAGGATGGCTACACCTTC	CASSPTRGREDGYTF
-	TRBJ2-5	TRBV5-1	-	TGCGCCAGCAGCTTCAGTCCCAGCAGGCCAAGCTTAGAGACCCAGTACTTC	CASSFSPSRPSLETQYF
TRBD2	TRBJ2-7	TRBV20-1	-	TGCAGTGCTACCCTCATCGTTAGCGGGAGTGGCTCCTACGAGCAGTACTTC	CSATLIVSGSGSYEQYF
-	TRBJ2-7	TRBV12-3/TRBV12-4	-	TGTGCCAGCACTCCAACGGGCCCTGGATACGAGCAGTACTTC	CASTPTGPGYEQYF
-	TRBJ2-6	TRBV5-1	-	TGCGCCAGCAGGTCAAACTCTGGGGCCAACGTCCTGACTTTC	CASRSNSGANVLTF
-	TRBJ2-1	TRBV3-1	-	TGTGCCAGCAGCCAAGAAGGGAGAGCGCCCATCTCCTACAATGAGCAGTTCTTC	CASSQEGRAPISYNEQFF
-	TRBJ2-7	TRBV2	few	TGTGCCAGCGGTGGCAGTTCTTCCTACGAGCAGTACTTC	CASGGSSSYEQYF
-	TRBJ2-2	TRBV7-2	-	TGTGCCAGCAGCCGGAGGGCAAGAACAGGGGAGAAAAGCGGGGAGCTGTTTTTT	CASSRRARTGEKSGELFF
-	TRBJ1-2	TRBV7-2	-	TGTGCCAGCAGCCTAATAGGGGAGGGGGGTGGCTACACCTTC	CASSLIGEGGGYTF
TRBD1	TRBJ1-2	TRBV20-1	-	TGCAGTGCTAGGGACAGGTTTAACTATGGCTACACCTTC	CSARDRFNYGYTF
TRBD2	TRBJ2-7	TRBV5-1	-	TGCGCCAGCAGCTCCTCAGCGGGAGAAGGGCTCGAGCAGTACTTC	CASSSSAGEGLEQYF
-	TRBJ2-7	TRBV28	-	TGTGCCAGCAGTTCTCGGACTCGTCACGAGCAGTACTTC	CASSSRTRHEQYF
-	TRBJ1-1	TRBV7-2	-	TGTCCCAGCAGCTTAATCGGGACTGAAGCTTTCTTT	CPSSLIGTEAFF
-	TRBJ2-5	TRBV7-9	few	TGTGCCAGCAGCTTAGCTAGTACAAACCAAGAGACCCAGTACTTC	CASSLASTNQETQYF
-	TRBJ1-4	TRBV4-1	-	TGCGCCAGCAGCCAAGATTTCCCAGAGGAAAAACTGTTTTTT	CASSQDFPEEKLFF
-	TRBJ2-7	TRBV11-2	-	TGTGCCAGCAGCCTAAGGGGGACGGCCTCCTACGAGCAGTACTTC	CASSLRGTASYEQYF
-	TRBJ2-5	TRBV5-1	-	TGCGCCAGCAGCGCCGGCTCCCGGAACGATTTCGGGCAAGAGCAGTACTTC	CASSAGSRNDFGQEQYF
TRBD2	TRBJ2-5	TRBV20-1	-	TGCAGTGCTAGATCCGCTTATAGTGGGGGGGGAAAGACCCAGTACTTC	CSARSAYSGGGKTQYF
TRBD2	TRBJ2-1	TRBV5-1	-	TGCGCCAGCAGCTTGGTACTAGCGCTTTACAATGAGCAGTTCTTC	CASSLVLALYNEQFF
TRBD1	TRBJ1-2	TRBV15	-	TGTGCCACCAGCAGAACAGGGGGTGGTGGCTACACCTTC	CATSRTGGGGYTF
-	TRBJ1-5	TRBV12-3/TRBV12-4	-	TGTGCCAGCAGCCCCCGGGGCAGGGGAAATCAGCCCCAGCATTTT	CASSPRGRGNQPQHF
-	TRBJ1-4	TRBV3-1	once	TGTGCCAGCAGCCAAGATGGAGCAACTAATGAAAAACTGTTTTTT	CASSQDGATNEKLFF
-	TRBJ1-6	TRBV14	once	TGTGCCAGCAGCCAAGATGCAGAGAATTCACCCCTCCACTTT	CASSQDAENSPLHF